The 21 T cell receptor beta chains presented below share a single source sample, sequenced in a study of OX40 agonist ivuxolimab in advanced cancers. Generated by immunoSEQ multiplex PCR, the TCRdb table keeps only in-frame clones and is missing some. Altogether more than 60,000 clones are present, about 94% being singletons, with the ten largest covering roughly 20%. The specimen comprised CD4+ or CD8+ T cells sorted from blood, sampled in a trial of the OX40 agonist ivuxolimab. These receptors all come from an adult with an advanced solid tumor such as melanoma, head and neck, liver or kidney cancer.

This chain uses TRBV27 with TRBJ2-2; 8 bases agree with TRBD1. The germline gives CDR1 MNHEY, CDR2 SMNVEV (reference sequence). J lost 9 bases, V lost 2 bases, and 5 bases had no gene match. This CDR3 has 14 residues. CDR3 DNA sequence: TGTGCCAGCAGTTTAGGGCAGGGGGCATGGGAGCTGTTTTTT. It codes for CASSLGQGAWELFF.

The rearrangement links TRBV5-1 to TRBJ2-1; D is ambiguous. CDR3 size: 14 residues. Germline lookup yields CDR1 SGHRS and CDR2 YFSETQ. Trimming took off 2 bases at V and 5 bases at J, with 11 bases between the two ends. The CDR3 DNA follows: TGCGCCAGCAGCTTTGGAGTTAGTAACAATGAGCAGTTCTTC. Translating it yields CASSFGVSNNEQFF.

A single count supports this clone. The chain uses TRBV9 and TRBJ1-2, with D possibly being TRBD1 (5 bases). Looked up from germline, CDR1 is SGDLS and CDR2 is YYNGEE. The CDR3 length is 16 residues. Trimming pared 3 bases from V and 1 base from J, leaving 16 bases between. CDR3 coding DNA: TGTGCCAGCAGCGCCATCCAGGGCGACTTTAACTATGGCTACACCTTC. Its protein is CASSAIQGDFNYGYTF.

The gene calls are TRBV11-2 and TRBJ2-7; possibly TRBD2 for D (5 bases). The length of the CDR3 is 15 residues. Germline CDR1 is SGHAT and CDR2 is FQNNGV. Trimming removed 1 base from V and 2 bases from J, with 12 bases in between. CDR3 DNA: TGTGCCAGCAGCTTAGGGGCTAGCCGAACCTACGAGCAGTACTTC. Translation: CASSLGASRTYEQYF.

DNA for the CDR3: TGTGCCAGCAGCCCGTTGCGGGCCGGGAGGGCAGCTTACGAGCAGTACTTC. This sequence encodes CASSPLRAGRAAYEQYF. The chain combines TRBV14 with TRBJ2-7; 8 bases fit TRBD2. The CDR3 loop spans 17 amino acids. Germline V gene lookup returns CDR1 SGHDN and CDR2 FVKESK. V shed 4 bases, J shed 4 bases, and the junction held 15 bases outside the gene matches.

In its sample, this clone ranks as medium-sized. V is TRBV6-1 and J is TRBJ2-3; 14 nucleotides align to TRBD2. This CDR3 has 16 residues. Germline assignment: CDR1 MNHNS and CDR2 SASEGT. The junction had 6 bases not matched to a gene; V was cut back by 3 bases and J by 7 bases. The CDR3: CASSETSGRAENTQYF. The CDR3 DNA reads TGTGCCAGCAGTGAGACTAGCGGGAGGGCCGAGAATACGCAGTATTTT.

The V gene is TRBV11-2, the J gene TRBJ2-6, with D possibly called TRBD1 or TRBD2 (6 bases each). Germline V lookup: CDR1 SGHAT, CDR2 FQNNGV. V lost 4 bases and J lost 4, with 17 bases in between. There are 17 residues in the CDR3. CDR3 sequence reads: CASSYPGGGSGANVLTF. The CDR3 bases are TGTGCCAGCAGCTATCCCGGAGGGGGGAGCGGGGCCAACGTCCTGACTTTC.

This rearrangement joins TRBV19 to TRBJ2-7; D assignment may be TRBD1 or TRBD2 (5 bases each). The CDR3 runs to 12 residues. V was trimmed by 3 bases and J by 5 bases, leaving 8 bases between them. Germline assignment: CDR1 LNHDA and CDR2 SQIVND (reference sequence). The CDR3 loop is CASSIRDHEQYF. In DNA form, the CDR3 reads TGTGCCAGTAGTATCAGGGACCACGAGCAGTACTTC.

This chain links TRBV19 with TRBJ2-4, with TRBD1 matching over 8 bases. Trimming cost V 4 bases and J 7 bases; bases outside gene matches: 6. Germline values: CDR1 LNHDA, CDR2 SQIVND (reference sequence). The CDR3 runs 14 residues. The CDR3: CASSTDRGKNIQYF. CDR3 DNA sequence: TGTGCCAGTAGTACCGACAGGGGTAAGAACATTCAGTACTTC.

In the case of this clone: The junction departs from germline at one end; a sequencing error may be responsible. This chain joins TRBV6-1 and TRBJ1-4; 7 bases fit TRBD1. The CDR3 length is 17 residues. CDR1 is MNHNS and CDR2 is SASEGT in the germline V gene. The CDR3 sequence: CVSSEAGQGEYNEKLFF. The CDR3 region has the DNA TGTGTCAGCAGTGAAGCAGGTCAGGGGGAATACAATGAAAAACTGTTTTTT.

J is TRBJ2-7 and V is TRBV27; 9 bases line up with TRBD2. From germline, CDR1 is MNHEY and CDR2 SMNVEV (reference sequence). This CDR3 has 15 amino acids. Unmatched junction bases numbered 7, after V lost 6 bases and J lost 1 base. The CDR3 protein is CASRLGTSWSYEQYF. The CDR3 DNA reads as TGTGCCAGCAGGCTCGGGACTAGCTGGTCCTACGAGCAGTACTTC.

V usage is TRBV19 and J usage is TRBJ2-7; 13 nucleotides match TRBD2. There are 16 residues in the CDR3. Trimming removed 4 bases from V and 1 base from J; junction bases left unmatched: 4. Germline-derived CDR1 and CDR2 are LNHDA and SQIVND (reference sequence). As DNA, the CDR3 is TGTGCCAGTAGTACCCGACTAGCGGGGGGATCCTACGAGCAGTACTTC. Protein product: CASSTRLAGGSYEQYF.

V gene TRBV19 combines with J gene TRBJ1-1, with 9 positions matching TRBD1. The CDR3 sequence is 12 residues long. V dropped 7 bases and J dropped 4; count of bases not matched to a gene: 1. The germline gives CDR1 LNHDA, CDR2 SQIVND (reference sequence). The CDR3 loop reads CASIQGATEAFF. For the CDR3, the DNA is TGTGCCAGTATACAGGGGGCCACTGAAGCTTTCTTT. Filled out from reference TRBV19 and TRBJ1-1, the complete variable domain reads DGGITQSPKYLFRKEGQNVTLSCEQNLNHDAMYWYRQDPGQGLRLIYYSQIVNDFQKGDIAEGYSVSREKKESFPLTVTSAQKNPTAFYLCASIQGATEAFFGQGTRLTVV.

V and J are TRBV27 and TRBJ1-2; 9 bases are shared with TRBD1. Looked up from germline, CDR1 is MNHEY and CDR2 is SMNVEV (reference sequence). The CDR3 runs to 15 residues. With 3 bases clipped from V and 7 bases from J, the junction kept 9 bases outside the gene matches. DNA of the CDR3: TGTGCCAGCAGTTTCGGGGGACAGGGTGTAGGTGGCTACACCTTC. This encodes CASSFGGQGVGGYTF.

V gene TRBV9 combines with J gene TRBJ2-7; 8 bases align to TRBD2. Germline V gene lookup returns CDR1 SGDLS and CDR2 YYNGEE. Trimming cost V 2 bases and J 2 bases; bases outside gene matches: 6. The CDR3 spans 15 residues. The CDR3 DNA reads as TGTGCCAGCAGCGTTTGGGGTAGCGGGGCCTACGAGCAGTACTTC. Translation gives CASSVWGSGAYEQYF. The whole variable domain, remainder taken from reference TRBV9 and TRBJ2-7, is DSGVTQTPKHLITATGQRVTLRCSPRSGDLSVYWYQQSLDQGLQFLIQYYNGEERAKGNILERFSAQQFPDLHSELNLSSLELGDSALYFCASSVWGSGAYEQYFGPGTRLTVT.

The rearrangement joins TRBV4-1 to TRBJ1-5; D is perhaps TRBD1 (6 bases). From germline, CDR1 is MGHRA and CDR2 YSYEKL. This CDR3 is 16 amino acids long. V lost 0 bases to trimming and J lost 2 bases, with 11 bases between them. CDR3 sequence: CASSQEGGAGNQPQHF. The CDR3 nucleotides read TGCGCCAGCAGCCAAGAGGGGGGCGCAGGCAATCAGCCCCAGCATTTT.

This chain joins TRBV4-1 and TRBJ2-7; D uncertain. The V end was cut by 0 bases, the J end by 2 bases, with 14 bases between. CDR3 length equals 16 residues. In germline, CDR1 is MGHRA, CDR2 YSYEKL. The CDR3 region is CASSQDSAAITYEQYF. CDR3 DNA sequence: TGCGCCAGCAGCCAAGATTCGGCAGCCATCACCTACGAGCAGTACTTC.

The V gene is TRBV2, the J gene TRBJ2-7; 10 bases are shared with TRBD2. The CDR3 loop spans 14 amino acids. Germline loops: CDR1 SNHLY, CDR2 FYNNEI. Trimming removed 4 bases from V and 4 bases from J; junction bases left unmatched: 4. DNA of the CDR3: TGTGCCAGCAGTGGGATGACTAGCGGGTACGAGCAGTACTTC. It codes for CASSGMTSGYEQYF. The full variable domain, completed using reference TRBV2 and TRBJ2-7, is EPEVTQTPSHQVTQMGQEVILRCVPISNHLYFYWYRQILGQKVEFLVSFYNNEISEKSEIFDDQFSVERPDGSNFTLKIRSTKLEDSAMYFCASSGMTSGYEQYFGPGTRLTVT.

This clone was counted only a few times. The CDR3 DNA reads as TGCAGTGCTAGAGATAACGCTGAAGCTTTCTTT. Its translation: CSARDNAEAFF. The chain couples TRBV20-1 to TRBJ1-1; D remains unclear. The germline V and J ends were trimmed by 0 bases and 6 bases, with 5 bases remaining between them. CDR3 size: 11 residues. Germline V gene lookup returns CDR1 DFQATT and CDR2 SNEGSKA (reference sequence).

The chain has TRBV11-3 and TRBJ1-1; maybe TRBD1 (5 bases). V was cut by 2 bases and J by 6 bases, with 10 bases left in between. CDR1 SGHNT and CDR2 YENEEA come from the germline V gene. The CDR3 length is 13 residues. CDR3 coding DNA: TGTGCCAGCAGCTTATACGGGGGGGCTGAAGCTTTCTTT. Translation: CASSLYGGAEAFF.

J is TRBJ2-7 and V is TRBV7-2; D not certain. Trimming took 2 bases from V and 0 from J, leaving 11 bases between them. This CDR3 contains 15 residues. Germline V gene sequence: CDR1 SGHTA, CDR2 FQGNSA. Here the CDR3 reads CASSLPDGSSYEQYF. CDR3 sequence (DNA): TGTGCCAGCAGCTTACCAGACGGAAGCTCCTACGAGCAGTACTTC.